This T cell receptor (beta chain) was observed in a study of vaccination effects on CD4 cells after COVID-19. Concerning this clone: Its antigen is currently unknown.

Investigators separated out CD4+ T cells once approximately 10 days of culture had passed. Half of the medium was exchanged for IL-2 medium on both days 3 and 7. Measured with immunoSEQ multiplex PCR; TCRdb has only the in-frame clones, and not every one. This sample has about 58,000 clones, with over 65% found just once. This TCR was recovered from a human donor who received a COVID-19 vaccine. The material was CD4+ T cells from PBMCs cultured without peptide, obtained before COVID-19 vaccination.

The CDR3 is CASNTEGASYNEQFF. The CDR3 bases are TGTGCCAGTAACACAGAGGGGGCCTCCTACAATGAGCAGTTCTTC. The gene calls are TRBV19 and TRBJ2-1; 7 positions agree with TRBD1. Germline values: CDR1 LNHDA, CDR2 SQIVND (reference sequence). V trimming: 7 bases; J trimming: 0 bases; junction bases outside the gene matches: 6. This CDR3 comprises 15 residues.